Listed here are 29 T cell receptor delta chains from one sample, sequenced in a study of gamma-delta chains in newborns, infants, children. TCRdb reanalyzed the reads using CATT. The data contain over a thousand delta-chain clones, about 2.7% of them seen just once; the ten biggest clones take up roughly 17%. Sequencing input: blood. All receptors come from a child who was a newborn, infant or young child, either healthy, febrile or measles-vaccinated (not recorded which).

This clone is deemed large (0.1 to 1%). The sample holds other DNA sequences that translate to the same CDR3. The chain is built from TRDV2 and TRDJ3, with D tentatively TRDD3 (5 bases). The CDR3 totals 20 residues. The V and J ends lost 0 bases and 0 bases respectively, with 17 bases between them. CDR1 and CDR2 from the germline V gene are GEAIGNYY and EKD. The CDR3 DNA reads as TGTGCCTGTGACACCGGTTGGGGCTCTTCAAGCTCCTGGGACACCCGACAGATGTTTTTC. Its protein is CACDTGWGSSSSWDTRQMFF.

This clone qualifies as large. Other DNA sequences within the sample encode an identical CDR3. The chain uses TRDV2 and TRDJ2, with D tentatively TRDD3 (6 bases). V lost 3 bases and J lost 0, with 16 bases in between. The germline gives CDR1 GEAIGNYY, CDR2 EKD. The CDR3 is 17 residues long. CDR3 in amino acids: CACDAVGGLALTAQLFF. DNA of the CDR3: TGTGCCTGTGACGCGGTTGGGGGTCTAGCTTTGACAGCACAACTCTTCTTT.

This clone has more than one count but fewer than ten. Given a much more abundant clone one base away, this may be a read error. The chain couples TRDV2 to TRDJ3; 11 positions match TRDD3. CDR1 and CDR2 (germline): GEAIGNYY, EKD. This CDR3 spans 19 amino acids. As DNA, the CDR3 is TGTGCCTGTGACACCGCTGGGGGATACCACTCCTGGGACACCCGACGGATGTTTTTC. It specifies CACDTAGGYHSWDTRRMFF.

A remark on this clone: A much larger clone sits a single nucleotide away, making a read error possible. Other DNA sequences within the sample encode an identical CDR3. The CDR3 sequence: CACDPLRTAVPWDTRQMFF. The CDR3 region has the DNA TGTGCTTGTGACCCACTACGGACGGCTGTACCCTGGGACACCCGACAGATGTTTTTC. This chain joins TRDV2 and TRDJ3; D not certain. CDR1 GEAIGNYY and CDR2 EKD come from the germline V gene. The CDR3 consists of 19 residues.

By sample fraction, this clone is large. Different DNA sequences within this sample yield the same CDR3. This sequence joins TRDV2 and TRDJ1, with a weak D call TRDD3 (5 bases). This CDR3 region has 17 residues. Between the trimmed V and J ends, which lost 3 bases and 0 bases, there was a span of 19 bases. Germline V CDR1 and CDR2: GEAIGNYY, EKD. The DNA of the CDR3 is TGTGCCTGTGACCCCCTTGGTCGGGGACCGTACACCGATAAACTCATCTTT. Protein: CACDPLGRGPYTDKLIF.

The sample holds a few counts of this clone. This likely came from a read error, as a far larger clone is one base away. The chain has TRDV2 and TRDJ1; 12 bases map to TRDD3. Germline-derived CDR1 and CDR2 are GEAIGNYY and EKD. The CDR3 contains 14 residues. The DNA of the CDR3 is TGTGCCTGTGACTTACTGGGGGATACCGGTAAACTCATCTTT. This encodes CACDLLGDTGKLIF.

This clone has more than one count but fewer than ten. A junction end diverges from the germline sequence, so it may reflect a read error. The chain is built from TRDV2 and TRDJ1, with 7 nucleotides matching TRDD3. Per germline, CDR1 GEAIGNYY and CDR2 EKD. The CDR3 is 18 residues long. This chain's CDR3 is CACDTLGVDRSYTYKLIF. The DNA of the CDR3 is TGCGCCTGTGACACTCTGGGGGTTGACCGATCGTACACCTATAAACTCATCTTT.

This clone turned up a few times. For this DNA, TCRdb reports the protein of a much larger clone, which diverges at residue 3, most likely from a read error; the protein presented here is translated directly from the DNA. J is TRDJ1 and V is TRDV2; D gene uncertain. This CDR3 is 16 amino acids long. Germline V lookup: CDR1 GEAIGNYY, CDR2 EKD. The CDR3 sequence: CARDQVSRTDTDKLIF. CDR3 in DNA: TGTGCCCGTGACCAAGTTAGCCGGACGGACACCGATAAACTCATCTTT.

This clone has a handful of counts. The protein TCRdb gives is from a much larger clone and does not agree with this DNA's translation at residue 4, likely a read error; the protein shown here comes from the DNA. The gene calls are TRAV29/DV5 and TRDJ2; the D gene is possibly TRDD3 (5 bases). V lost 4 bases and J lost 1, with 17 bases in between. The CDR3 has 16 amino acids. From germline, CDR1 is NSMFDY and CDR2 ISSIKDK. The CDR3 region has the DNA TGTGCAGCAGGCGCGGTGGGGACCCTTTTGACAGCACAACTCTTCTTT. As protein: CAAGAVGTLLTAQLFF.

Comments on this clone: A far larger clone is one nucleotide away, so this likely arose from a read error. This rearrangement joins TRDV2 to TRDJ2; 9 bases match TRDD3. Germline-derived CDR1 and CDR2 are GEAIGNYY and EKD. This CDR3 comprises 18 residues. The CDR3 region has the DNA TGTGCCCGTGACCCTGTTCTGGGGATACGCCCCGTGACAGCACAACTCTTCTTT. Protein product: CARDPVLGIRPVTAQLFF.

This clone was counted a few times. Being one base from a much bigger clone, this may be a read error. This same CDR3 is encoded by further DNA sequences in the sample. The rearrangement uses TRDV2 and TRDJ2; D may be TRDD3 (5 bases). The CDR3 is 14 amino acids. CDR1 is GEAIGNYY, CDR2 EKD, per germline. CDR3 amino acids: CACDTVGFTAQLFF. As DNA, the CDR3 is TGTGCCTGCGACACCGTGGGGTTTACAGCACAACTCTTCTTT.

Only a few counts were recorded for this clone. This may stem from a read error, because a much larger clone lies one nucleotide away. The chain has TRDV2 and TRDJ1; TRDD3 aligns across 9 bases. Germline values: CDR1 GEAIGNYY, CDR2 EKD. The CDR3 contains 14 residues. The chain's CDR3 is CACDTLLGDDKPIF. CDR3 DNA sequence: TGTGCCTGTGACACCCTACTGGGGGACGATAAACCCATCTTT.

This clone was observed a few times. This likely stems from a read error, as it lies one base from a far larger clone. This chain connects TRDV2 to TRDJ1; TRDD3 might be the D (5 bases). CDR1 and CDR2 (germline): GEAIGNYY, EKD. The V end lost 0 bases, the J end lost 0 bases, and 19 bases lay between the germline ends. The CDR3 length is 18 residues. The CDR3, as DNA: TGTGCCTGTGACACCGTGGGCCGGGGGGTCGAGTACACCGATAAACTCATCTTT. As protein: CACDTVGRGVEYTDKLIF.

Of note for this clone: TCRdb's protein, taken from a much larger clone, differs from this DNA's translation at residue 8, likely owing to a read error; the protein displayed comes from the DNA. The chain links TRDV2 to TRDJ2, with D maybe TRDD3 (5 bases). Deletions cut 3 bases from V and 8 bases from J, with 18 bases between. The CDR3 is made up of 15 amino acids. Germline V gene data show CDR1 as GEAIGNYY and CDR2 as EKD. CDR3 region: CACDSLGYTSAQLFF. The CDR3 nucleotides are TGTGCCTGTGACTCTTTGGGGTATACGTCGGCACAACTCTTCTTT.

This clone was observed a few times. One base separates it from a far larger clone, so it is likely a read error. The same CDR3 also results from other DNA sequences found in this sample. The genes are TRDV2 and TRDJ3; 7 bases align to TRDD3. CDR1 GEAIGNYY and CDR2 EKD come from the germline V gene. This CDR3 comprises 17 residues. With V trimmed by 0 bases and J by 1 base, 2 bases remained unmatched. The CDR3 spells CACDTWGSSWDTRQMFF. The CDR3 bases are TGTGCCTGTGACACCTGGGGGAGTTCCTGGGACACCCGACAGATGTTTTTC.

This clone appeared a few times. The mismatch at residue 8 between this DNA's translation and the TCRdb protein of a much larger clone likely reflects a read error; the protein shown is translated from the DNA. The rearrangement uses TRDV2 and TRDJ3; 8 bases line up with TRDD3. The CDR3 is 17 residues long. Germline V gene data show CDR1 as GEAIGNYY and CDR2 as EKD. V shed 3 bases and J 2 bases; nucleotides not matched to a gene: 5. Written as DNA, the CDR3 is TGTGCCTGTGACGTACTGGGGGGTACCTGGGACACCCGACAGATGTTTTTC. This sequence encodes CACDVLGGTWDTRQMFF.

About this clone: This could be a read error, since a much larger clone is one nucleotide away. This chain links TRDV2 with TRDJ1, with D maybe TRDD3 (5 bases). Trimming shortened V by 3 bases and J by 4 bases, and 11 bases separated the two germline ends. Germline V gene lookup returns CDR1 GEAIGNYY and CDR2 EKD. The CDR3 consists of 13 residues. The CDR3 protein is CACDVQGGDKLIF. The DNA of the CDR3 is TGTGCCTGTGACGTACAGGGGGGCGATAAACTCATCTTT.

This clone is large (0.1 to 1%) by share. The germline gene is not matched at one end of the junction; a read error may be the cause. At the DNA level, this CDR3 is encoded by other sequences in the same sample as well. The genes are TRDV2 and TRDJ2; TRDD3 matches at 10 bases. The germline V gene encodes CDR1 GEAIGNYY and CDR2 EKD. The length of the CDR3 is 16 residues. The CDR3 protein is CACDILGDPLTAQPFF. For the CDR3, the DNA is TGTGCCTGTGACATACTGGGGGATCCTTTGACAGCACAACCCTTCTTT.

Details on this clone: A much larger clone lies one base from this, so it may be a read error. The sample has other DNA sequences that encode this CDR3 too. The chain has TRDV2 and TRDJ2; TRDD3 agrees at 9 bases. Germline CDR1 and CDR2: GEAIGNYY and EKD. The CDR3 spans 18 residues. The CDR3 DNA sequence: TGTGCCTGTGACTTTGTTCCTACTGGGGGAGCTTTGACAGCGCAACTCTTCTTT. Protein product: CACDFVPTGGALTAQLFF.

Notes on this clone: A far more abundant clone sits one base away, making this likely a read error. The rearrangement uses TRDV2 and TRDJ2; D possibly corresponds to TRDD3 (6 bases). CDR3 length: 15 residues. The germline V gene encodes CDR1 GEAIGNYY and CDR2 EKD. CDR3 DNA sequence: TGTGCCTGTGACACCGTGGGGGCCTCGGGAGAACAACCCTTCTTT. Residues: CACDTVGASGEQPFF.

This clone was counted only a few times. This likely traces to a read error, being one base from a far larger clone. The chain has TRDV2 and TRDJ2; TRDD3 aligns across 7 bases. The CDR3 has 13 residues. Germline V gene lookup returns CDR1 GEAIGNYY and CDR2 EKD. CDR3 sequence reads: CACDTWGTVQLFF. CDR3 DNA: TGTGCCTGTGACACCTGGGGGACAGTACAACTCTTCTTT.

By share of the sample, this clone is large. The sample contains more than one DNA sequence encoding this CDR3. This chain uses TRDV2 with TRDJ3; 7 nucleotides line up with TRDD3. In germline, CDR1 is GEAIGNYY, CDR2 EKD. The junction had 7 bases not matched to a gene; V was cut back by 0 bases and J by 0 bases. This CDR3 comprises 19 residues. The CDR3, as DNA: TGTGCCTGTGACACCGGCTACTGGGGTAGCTCCTGGGACACCCGACAGATGTTTTTC. Translated, it gives CACDTGYWGSSWDTRQMFF.

Judged by abundance, this clone is large. This same CDR3 is encoded by further DNA sequences in the sample. This sequence joins TRAV29/DV5 and TRDJ1; TRDD3 aligns across 11 bases. This CDR3 region has 18 residues. CDR1 NSMFDY and CDR2 ISSIKDK come from the germline V gene. Germline trimming cut 2 bases from V and 1 base from J; bases unmatched to any gene: 13. Written as DNA, the CDR3 is TGTGCAGCAAGGACTTCGTTTGGGGGATACGGGGCCACCGATAAACTCATCTTT. Protein sequence: CAARTSFGGYGATDKLIF. Together with reference TRAV29/DV5 and TRDJ1, the CDR3 gives the full variable domain: DQQVKQNSPSLSVQEGRISILNCDYTNSMFDYFLWYKKYPAEGPTFLISISSIKDKNEDGRFTVFLNKSAKHLSLHIVPSQPGDSAVYFCAARTSFGGYGATDKLIFGKGTRVTVEP.

A word on this clone: A much larger clone sits a single nucleotide away, making a read error possible. The chain joins TRDV2 to TRDJ3; 11 bases fit TRDD3. The CDR3 spans 18 residues. Looked up from germline, CDR1 is GEAIGNYY and CDR2 is EKD. CDR3 protein: CARDVLGDSSWDTRQMFF. DNA of the CDR3: TGTGCCCGTGACGTACTGGGGGATAGCTCCTGGGACACCCGACAGATGTTTTTC.

This clone showed up just a few times. This chain connects TRDV2 to TRDJ1, with D possibly being TRDD3 (5 bases). The V end was cut by 1 base, the J end by 10 bases, with 15 bases between. Per the germline V gene, CDR1 is GEAIGNYY and CDR2 is EKD. The CDR3 is 13 amino acids. The DNA for the CDR3 is TGTGCCTGTGACACTATCGGGGGGCAAATACTCATCTTT. Residues: CACDTIGGQILIF.

With respect to this clone: A read error likely explains why the TCRdb protein, taken from a much larger clone, differs from this DNA's translation at residue 11; the protein shown is translated from the DNA. This chain links TRDV2 with TRDJ3, with D maybe TRDD3 (5 bases). Per germline, CDR1 GEAIGNYY and CDR2 EKD. This CDR3 is built from 17 residues. The CDR3 protein is CACDTTGRSWVTRQMFF. The CDR3 DNA follows: TGTGCCTGTGACACCACGGGACGCTCCTGGGTCACCCGACAGATGTTTTTC.

Concerning this clone: This sequence may be a read error, since a much larger clone differs from it by one base. The DNA is left out, because the CDR3 cannot be placed on it with certainty; the CDR3 is given as TCRdb lists it. This chain links TRDV2 with TRDJ3; the tabulated D call, TRDD3, remains unverified against the DNA. The CDR3 has 16 amino acids, counting both end residues. Looked up from germline, CDR1 is GEAIGNYY and CDR2 is EKD. CDR3 amino acids: CACDLGGSWDTRQMFF.

This clone was seen a few times. Only one base separates this from a far larger clonotype, so it likely reflects a read error. The chain employs TRDV2 and TRDJ2; D may be TRDD3 (5 bases). This CDR3 contains 15 residues. Trimming took off 0 bases at V and 10 bases at J, with 17 bases between the two ends. Germline-derived CDR1 and CDR2 are GEAIGNYY and EKD. CDR3 amino acids: CACDTAGASGEQLFF. The CDR3, as DNA: TGTGCCTGTGACACCGCGGGGGCCTCGGGAGAACAACTCTTCTTT.

In its sample, this clone is large (0.1 to 1%). Within the sample, other DNA sequences also encode this same CDR3. The rearrangement uses TRDV2 and TRDJ3, with TRDD3 as a possible D gene (6 bases). CDR3 size: 15 residues. V was pared by 1 base and J by 3 bases, with 6 bases between. CDR1 GEAIGNYY and CDR2 EKD come from the germline V gene. CDR3 bases: TGTGCCTGTGACACTGGGGGCTGGGACACCCGACAGATGTTTTTC. It is translated as CACDTGGWDTRQMFF.